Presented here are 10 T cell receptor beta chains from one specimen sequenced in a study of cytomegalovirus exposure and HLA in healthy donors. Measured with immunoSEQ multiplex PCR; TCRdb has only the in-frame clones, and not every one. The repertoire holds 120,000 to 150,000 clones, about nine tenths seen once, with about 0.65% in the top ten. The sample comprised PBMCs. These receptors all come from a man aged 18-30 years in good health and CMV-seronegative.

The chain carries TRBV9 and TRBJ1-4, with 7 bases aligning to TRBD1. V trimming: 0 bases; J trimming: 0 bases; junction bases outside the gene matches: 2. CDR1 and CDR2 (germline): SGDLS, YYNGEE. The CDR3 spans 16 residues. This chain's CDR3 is CASSVGQGPTNEKLFF. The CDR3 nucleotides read TGTGCCAGCAGCGTAGGACAGGGTCCAACTAATGAAAAACTGTTTTTT.

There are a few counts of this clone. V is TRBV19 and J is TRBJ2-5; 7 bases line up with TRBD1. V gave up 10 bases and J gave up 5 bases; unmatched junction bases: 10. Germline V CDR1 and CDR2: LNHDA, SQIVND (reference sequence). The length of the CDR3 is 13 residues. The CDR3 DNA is TGTGCCACCTCATTGACAGGGTTGGAGACCCAGTACTTC. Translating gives CATSLTGLETQYF.

The CDR3 sequence is CASSYSTLNTEAFF. The CDR3 DNA follows: TGTGCCAGCAGTTACTCCACTCTGAACACTGAAGCTTTCTTT. The chain carries TRBV6-5 and TRBJ1-1, with unresolved D. CDR1 and CDR2 from the germline V gene are MNHEY and SVGAGI. The CDR3 runs to 14 residues. The V gene lost 0 bases and the J gene lost 0 bases, with 5 bases spanning the gap.

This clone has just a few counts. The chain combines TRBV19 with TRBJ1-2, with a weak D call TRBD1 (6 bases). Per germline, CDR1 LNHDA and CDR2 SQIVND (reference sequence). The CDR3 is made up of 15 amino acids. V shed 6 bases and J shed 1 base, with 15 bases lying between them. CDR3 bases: TGTGCCAGTAGGACGGACAGTCGGGATAACTATGGCTACACCTTC. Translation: CASRTDSRDNYGYTF.

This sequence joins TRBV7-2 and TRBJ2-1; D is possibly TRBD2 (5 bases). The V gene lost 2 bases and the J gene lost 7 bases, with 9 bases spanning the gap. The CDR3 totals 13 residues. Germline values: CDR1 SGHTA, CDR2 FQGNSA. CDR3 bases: TGTGCCAGCAGCTTACGAGCGGCAAATGAGCAGTTCTTC. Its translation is CASSLRAANEQFF.

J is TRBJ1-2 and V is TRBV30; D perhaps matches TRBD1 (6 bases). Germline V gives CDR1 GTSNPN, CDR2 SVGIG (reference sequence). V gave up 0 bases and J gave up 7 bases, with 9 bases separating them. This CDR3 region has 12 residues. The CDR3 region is CAWSVTRGGYTF. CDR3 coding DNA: TGTGCCTGGAGTGTAACCAGGGGTGGCTACACCTTC. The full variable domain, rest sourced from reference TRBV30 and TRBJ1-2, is SQTIHQWPATLVQPVGSPLSLECTVEGTSNPNLYWYRQAAGRGLQLLFYSVGIGQISSEVPQNLSASRPQDRQFILSSKKLLLSDSGFYLCAWSVTRGGYTFGSGTRLTVV.

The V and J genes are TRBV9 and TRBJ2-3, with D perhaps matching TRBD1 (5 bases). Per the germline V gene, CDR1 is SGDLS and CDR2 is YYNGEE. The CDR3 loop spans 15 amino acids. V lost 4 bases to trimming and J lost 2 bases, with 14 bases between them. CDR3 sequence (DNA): TGTGCCAGCAGCCCAGGTGGGGCCCACACAGATACGCAGTATTTT. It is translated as CASSPGGAHTDTQYF.

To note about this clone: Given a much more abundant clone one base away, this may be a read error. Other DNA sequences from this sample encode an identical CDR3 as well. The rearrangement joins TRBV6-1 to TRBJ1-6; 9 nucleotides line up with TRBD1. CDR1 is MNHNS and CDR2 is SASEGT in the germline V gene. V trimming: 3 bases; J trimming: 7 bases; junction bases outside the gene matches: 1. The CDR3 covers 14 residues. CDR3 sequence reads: CASSEGQGNSPLHF. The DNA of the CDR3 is TGTGCCAGCAGTGAGGGACAGGGAAATTCACCCCTCCACTTT.

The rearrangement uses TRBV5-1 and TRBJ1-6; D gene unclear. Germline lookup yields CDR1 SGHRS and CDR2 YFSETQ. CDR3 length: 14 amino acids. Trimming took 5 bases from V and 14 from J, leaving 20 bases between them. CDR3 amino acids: CASSFSWEEGSLHF. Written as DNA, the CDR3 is TGCGCCAGCAGTTTTAGCTGGGAGGAAGGATCCCTCCACTTT. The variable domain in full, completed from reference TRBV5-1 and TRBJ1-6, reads KAGVTQTPRYLIKTRGQQVTLSCSPISGHRSVSWYQQTPGQGLQFLFEYFSETQRNKGNFPGRFSGRQFSNSRSEMNVSTLELGDSALYLCASSFSWEEGSLHFGNGTRLTVT.

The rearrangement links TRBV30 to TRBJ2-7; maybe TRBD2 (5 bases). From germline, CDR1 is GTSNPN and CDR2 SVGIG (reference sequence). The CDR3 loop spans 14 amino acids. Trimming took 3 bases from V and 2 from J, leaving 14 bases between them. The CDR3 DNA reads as TGTGCCTGGAGCACGGCATCGGGGACCTACGAGCAGTACTTC. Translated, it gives CAWSTASGTYEQYF.